The clone carrying this T cell receptor (beta chain) was detected ten times or more. Trimming stripped 4 bases from V and 3 bases from J, with 14 bases between. This CDR3 region has 14 residues. Germline CDR1 reads DFQATT; CDR2 reads SNEGSKA (reference sequence). The data stem from a study of spatial heterogeneity in lung cancer. Study overall: Raw reads showed each unique TCR and UMI combination turning up more than ten times on average.

Each CDR3 protein gets one entry after TCRdb re-called the 5' RACE reads with MiXCR. Here the sample spans about 23,000 distinct CDR3 sequences, roughly a tenth being singletons. Specified time point: blood at routine non-recurrence follow-up after resection. This TCR came from a male donor with early-stage non-small cell lung cancer. The chain is built from TRBV20-1 and TRBJ2-3; no clear D gene. Sequencing used PBMCs, obtained at follow-up. Written as DNA, the CDR3 is TGCAGTGCTACTTATCTAGATCCAACAGATACGCAGTATTTT. Its translation: CSATYLDPTDTQYF.